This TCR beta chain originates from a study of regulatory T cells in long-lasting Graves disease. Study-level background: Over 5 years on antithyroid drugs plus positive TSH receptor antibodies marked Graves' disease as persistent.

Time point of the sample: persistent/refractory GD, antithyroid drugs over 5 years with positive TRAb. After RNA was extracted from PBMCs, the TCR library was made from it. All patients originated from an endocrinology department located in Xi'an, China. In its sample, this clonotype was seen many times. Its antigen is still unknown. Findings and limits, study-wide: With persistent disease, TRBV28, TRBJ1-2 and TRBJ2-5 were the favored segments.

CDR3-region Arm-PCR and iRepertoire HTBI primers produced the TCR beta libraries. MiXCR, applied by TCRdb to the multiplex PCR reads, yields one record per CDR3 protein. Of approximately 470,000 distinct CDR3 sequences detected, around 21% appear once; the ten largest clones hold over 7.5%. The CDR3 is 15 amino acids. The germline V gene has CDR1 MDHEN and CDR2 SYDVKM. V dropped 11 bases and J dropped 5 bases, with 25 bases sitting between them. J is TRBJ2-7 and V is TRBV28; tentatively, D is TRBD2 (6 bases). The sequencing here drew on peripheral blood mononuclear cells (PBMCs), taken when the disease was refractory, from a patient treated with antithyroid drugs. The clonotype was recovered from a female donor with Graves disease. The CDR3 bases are TGTGCCCGAAAGTTAGGATCGGGAGTTCTCCACGAGCAGTACTTC. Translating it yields CARKLGSGVLHEQYF.